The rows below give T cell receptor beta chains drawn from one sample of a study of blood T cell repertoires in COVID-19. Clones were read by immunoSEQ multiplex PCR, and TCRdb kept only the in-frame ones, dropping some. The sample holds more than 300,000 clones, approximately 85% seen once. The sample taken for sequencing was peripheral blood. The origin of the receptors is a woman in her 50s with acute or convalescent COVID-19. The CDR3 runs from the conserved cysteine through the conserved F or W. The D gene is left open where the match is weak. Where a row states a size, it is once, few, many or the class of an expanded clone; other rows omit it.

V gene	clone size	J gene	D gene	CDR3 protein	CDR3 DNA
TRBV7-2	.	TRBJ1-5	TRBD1	CASSLVGRGHDQPQHF	TGTGCCAGCAGCTTAGTTGGCAGGGGGCATGATCAGCCCCAGCATTTT
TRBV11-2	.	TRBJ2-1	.	CASSQQGILNEQFF	TGTGCCAGCAGCCAACAGGGAATTCTAAATGAGCAGTTCTTC
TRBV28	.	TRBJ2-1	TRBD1	CASSLTGGLNEQFF	TGTGCCAGCAGTTTGACAGGGGGGCTGAATGAGCAGTTCTTC
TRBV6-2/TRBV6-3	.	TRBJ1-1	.	CASSYGVGGHTEAFF	TGTGCCAGCAGTTACGGAGTGGGGGGGCACACTGAAGCTTTCTTT
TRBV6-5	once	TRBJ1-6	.	CASSYSSPEVAPLHF	TGTGCCAGCAGTTACTCTTCCCCGGAGGTGGCACCCCTCCACTTT
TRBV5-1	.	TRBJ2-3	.	CASSLAQDTQYF	TGCGCCAGCAGCTTGGCCCAAGATACGCAGTATTTT
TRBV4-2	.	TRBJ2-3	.	CASSPNLGLLGDTQYF	TGTGCCAGCAGCCCTAACCTGGGACTCCTTGGAGATACGCAGTATTTT
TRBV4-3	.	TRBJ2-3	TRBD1	CASSQRGLDRGPADTQYF	TGCGCCAGCAGCCAGCGCGGCTTAGACAGGGGGCCGGCAGATACGCAGTATTTT
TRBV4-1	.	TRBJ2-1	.	CASSPPTGNPDRGEQFF	TGCGCCAGCAGCCCACCTACCGGGAACCCCGACCGGGGTGAGCAGTTCTTC
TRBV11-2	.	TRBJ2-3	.	CASSFERVTDTQYF	TGTGCCAGCAGCTTCGAGCGAGTCACAGATACGCAGTATTTT
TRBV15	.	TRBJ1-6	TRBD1	CATSRVSGTGNSPLHF	TGTGCCACCAGCAGAGTCTCTGGGACAGGGAATTCACCCCTCCACTTT
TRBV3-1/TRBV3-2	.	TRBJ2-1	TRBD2	CASSQLGLAGERGYNEQFF	TGTGCCAGCAGCCAACTAGGGCTAGCGGGAGAGCGGGGTTACAATGAGCAGTTCTTC
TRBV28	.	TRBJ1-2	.	CASSLLGHGYTF	TGTGCCAGCAGTTTATTGGGACACGGCTACACCTTC
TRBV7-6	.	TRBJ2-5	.	CASSLGQSPRGGETQYF	TGTGCCAGCAGCTTGGGGCAATCCCCTCGAGGTGGAGAGACCCAGTACTTC
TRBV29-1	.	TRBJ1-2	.	CSVEINTGYTF	TGCAGCGTTGAAATCAACACCGGCTACACCTTC
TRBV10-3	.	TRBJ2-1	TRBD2	CATASGLAGVNEQFF	TGTGCCACCGCGTCGGGGCTAGCGGGAGTAAATGAGCAGTTCTTC
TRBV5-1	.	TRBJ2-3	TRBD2	CASSPRSLLAGGTDTQYF	TGCGCCAGCAGCCCCAGGTCGTTGCTAGCGGGGGGCACAGATACGCAGTATTTT
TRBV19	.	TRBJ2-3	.	CASSIRRSGSTDTQYF	TGTGCCAGTAGTATTCGAAGGAGCGGGAGCACAGATACGCAGTATTTT
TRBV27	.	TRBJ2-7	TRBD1	CASSLTGGIYEQYF	TGTGCCAGCAGTTTAACAGGGGGCATTTACGAGCAGTACTTC
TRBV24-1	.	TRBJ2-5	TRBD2	CATSGTSGNQETQYF	TGTGCCACCAGTGGTACTAGCGGGAACCAAGAGACCCAGTACTTC
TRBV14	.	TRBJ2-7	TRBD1	CASSQVSGTGHYEQYF	TGTGCCAGCAGCCAAGTCTCCGGGACAGGTCACTACGAGCAGTACTTC
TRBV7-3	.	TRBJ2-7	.	CASSLLGTSYEQYF	TGTGCCAGCAGCTTACTCGGGACTTCCTACGAGCAGTACTTC
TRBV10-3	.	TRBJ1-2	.	CAISETVNYGYTF	TGTGCCATCAGTGAGACAGTTAACTATGGCTACACCTTC
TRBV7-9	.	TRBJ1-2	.	CAVQVNYGYTF	TGTGCCGTACAGGTTAACTATGGCTACACCTTC
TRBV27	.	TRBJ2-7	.	CASSPSLSYEQYF	TGTGCCAGCAGTCCGTCCCTCTCCTACGAGCAGTACTTC
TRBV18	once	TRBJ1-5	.	CASSPLGQQTPQHF	TGTGCCAGCTCACCACTTGGGCAACAGACGCCCCAGCATTTT
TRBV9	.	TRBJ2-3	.	CASSSHSPDTQYF	TGTGCCAGCAGCTCACATAGCCCAGATACGCAGTATTTT
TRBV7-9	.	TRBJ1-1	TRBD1	CASSPDRWNTEAFF	TGTGCCAGCAGCCCGGACAGGTGGAACACTGAAGCTTTCTTT
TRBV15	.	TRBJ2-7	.	CATSRTLAGSHEQYF	TGTGCCACCAGCAGAACCCTGGCGGGCTCCCACGAGCAGTACTTC
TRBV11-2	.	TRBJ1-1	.	CASSLPGGWEAFF	TGTGCCAGCAGCTTACCGGGGGGTTGGGAAGCTTTCTTT
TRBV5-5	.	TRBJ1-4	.	CASSLAAAALNEKLFF	TGTGCCAGCAGCTTGGCCGCGGCAGCCCTTAATGAAAAACTGTTTTTT
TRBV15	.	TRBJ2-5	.	CATTGGATGVGETQYF	TGTGCCACCACGGGGGGTGCGACAGGGGTGGGGGAGACCCAGTACTTC